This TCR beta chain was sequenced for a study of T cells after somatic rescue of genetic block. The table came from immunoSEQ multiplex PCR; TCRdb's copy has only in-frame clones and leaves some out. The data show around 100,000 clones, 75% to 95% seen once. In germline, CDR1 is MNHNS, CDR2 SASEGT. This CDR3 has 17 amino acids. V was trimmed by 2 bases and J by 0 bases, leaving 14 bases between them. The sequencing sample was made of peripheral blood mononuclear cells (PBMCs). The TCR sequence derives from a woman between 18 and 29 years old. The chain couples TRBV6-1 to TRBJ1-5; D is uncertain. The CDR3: CASSELWARNSNQPQHF. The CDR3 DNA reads TGTGCCAGCAGTGAACTATGGGCCCGAAATAGCAATCAGCCCCAGCATTTT.